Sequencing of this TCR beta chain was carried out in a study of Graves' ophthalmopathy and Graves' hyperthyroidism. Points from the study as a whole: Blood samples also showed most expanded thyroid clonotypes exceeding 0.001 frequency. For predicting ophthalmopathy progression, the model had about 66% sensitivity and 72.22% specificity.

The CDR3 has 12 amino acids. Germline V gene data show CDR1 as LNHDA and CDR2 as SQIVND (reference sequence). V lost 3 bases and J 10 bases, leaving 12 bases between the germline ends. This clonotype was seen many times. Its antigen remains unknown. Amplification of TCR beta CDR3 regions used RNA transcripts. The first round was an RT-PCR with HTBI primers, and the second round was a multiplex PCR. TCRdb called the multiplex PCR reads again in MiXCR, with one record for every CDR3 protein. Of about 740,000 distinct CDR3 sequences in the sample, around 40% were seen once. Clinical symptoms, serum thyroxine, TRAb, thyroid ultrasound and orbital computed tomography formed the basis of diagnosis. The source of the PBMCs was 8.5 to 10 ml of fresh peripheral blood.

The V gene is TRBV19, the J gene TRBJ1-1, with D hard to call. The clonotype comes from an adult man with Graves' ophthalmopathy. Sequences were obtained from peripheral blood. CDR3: CASSMPGFGAFF. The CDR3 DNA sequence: TGTGCCAGTAGTATGCCCGGGTTTGGAGCTTTCTTT.